The present TCR beta chain was sequenced within a study of cytomegalovirus exposure and HLA in healthy donors. The CDR3 is made up of 14 amino acids. Germline V CDR1 and CDR2: SGHNT, YYREEE (reference sequence). The ends were cut back, 4 bases at V and 7 bases at J, with 14 bases in the middle. The PCR made use of 60 Vbeta and 13 Jbeta primers. Using immunoSEQ multiplex PCR, the repertoire was profiled, and TCRdb retains in-frame clones only, with some absent. Among under 100,000 clones, about 74% were seen once, and the ten largest hold about 15%. As to this clone: What it recognizes is unknown.

Study findings and constraints: Investigators reported 164 TCR beta chains as tied to cytomegalovirus. A later analysis linked a missense DCLRE1C variant to TCR beta V- and J-gene trimming. What was likely a sequencing artifact was a cluster of highly shared sequence variants.

The source of this sequence is a woman in her forties or fifties in good health and CMV-seropositive. The specimen sequenced was PBMCs. The chain recombines TRBV5-4 with TRBJ2-2, with a tentative D call TRBD2 (5 bases). CDR3 nucleotides: TGTGCCAGCAGCGGTACTAGTTTTGGCGGGGAGCTGTTTTTT. Residues: CASSGTSFGGELFF.